Below, 27 T cell receptor beta chains from the same sample are listed, as sequenced in a study of blood T cell repertoires in COVID-19. TCRdb keeps only in-frame clones here, not all; method: immunoSEQ multiplex PCR. The table has about 140,000 clones, approximately 86% seen once. The specimen sequenced was peripheral blood. The receptors derive from a human donor in a cohort sampled during active COVID-19.

This clone was counted once. V and J are TRBV28 and TRBJ2-5, with 9 bases lining up with TRBD2. Per the germline V gene, CDR1 is MDHEN and CDR2 is SYDVKM. The CDR3 is 14 amino acids. Unmatched junction bases numbered 5, after V lost 8 bases and J lost 1 base. CDR3 sequence reads: CASARGGVQETQYF. CDR3 nucleotides: TGTGCCAGCGCGCGCGGGGGGGTCCAAGAGACCCAGTACTTC.

This chain links TRBV5-6 with TRBJ2-7; D may be TRBD2 (5 bases). Trimming removed 2 bases at V and 5 bases at J, with 11 bases between. The germline gives CDR1 SGHDT, CDR2 YYEEEE. The CDR3 spans 13 residues. CDR3 amino acids: CASSFRPGDEQYF. CDR3 nucleotides: TGTGCCAGCAGCTTTCGACCCGGGGACGAGCAGTACTTC.

The chain carries TRBV23-1 and TRBJ1-6, with a possible D match to TRBD1 (5 bases). TRBV23-1 is marked as an open reading frame, function uncertain. V was trimmed by 0 bases and J by 10 bases, leaving 16 bases between them. This CDR3 contains 16 residues. The CDR3 nucleotides are TGCGCCAGCAGTCAATCGGAAAGGGGTCCCCCCTCACCCCTCCACTTT. It specifies CASSQSERGPPSPLHF.

This clone has just one count. The chain is built from TRBV25-1 and TRBJ1-2; the match to TRBD1 covers 8 bases. Trimming took 10 bases from V and 4 from J; bases not matched to a gene: 8. The CDR3 is 13 residues long. CDR1 is MGHDK and CDR2 is SYGVNS in the germline V gene. CDR3 amino acids: CAIDRGKSYGYTF. The CDR3 DNA is TGTGCCATAGACAGGGGTAAGAGCTATGGCTACACCTTC.

This chain connects TRBV5-3 to TRBJ2-7; 8 nucleotides line up with TRBD1. TRBV5-3 is known as an ORF, though its function is uncertain. V dropped 3 bases and J dropped 4; count of bases not matched to a gene: 12. CDR3 length: 16 residues. The CDR3 DNA follows: TGTGCCAGAAGCTCCGGGGAAGGACAGGGAAAGTACGAGCAGTACTTC. This translates into CARSSGEGQGKYEQYF.

V and J are TRBV11-1 and TRBJ2-3, with 8 bases matching TRBD2. Germline V gene data show CDR1 as SGHAT and CDR2 as FQDESV (reference sequence). The junction had 5 bases not matched to a gene; V was cut back by 3 bases and J by 6 bases. The CDR3 covers 14 residues. The CDR3 loop reads CASSFGGAVDTQYF. CDR3 DNA: TGTGCCAGCAGCTTCGGGGGGGCGGTGGATACGCAGTATTTT. Together with reference TRBV11-1 and TRBJ2-3, the CDR3 gives the full variable domain: EAEVAQSPRYKITEKSQAVAFWCDPISGHATLYWYRQILGQGPELLVQFQDESVVDDSQLPKDRFSAERLKGVDSTLKIQPAELGDSAMYLCASSFGGAVDTQYFGPGTRLTVL.

The J gene is TRBJ1-1, the V gene TRBV11-2; D gene ambiguous. Germline CDR1 and CDR2: SGHAT and FQNNGV. V was trimmed by 5 bases and J by 4 bases, leaving 11 bases between them. The CDR3 length is 13 residues. CDR3 DNA: TGTGCCAGCAGCCCGGGAAGGCGCACTGAAGCTTTCTTT. This codes for CASSPGRRTEAFF.

The sample holds one count of this clone. The chain couples TRBV9 to TRBJ2-2; a weak D match, TRBD2 (6 bases). This CDR3 is 16 amino acids long. Per the germline V gene, CDR1 is SGDLS and CDR2 is YYNGEE. Trimming removed 3 bases at V and 1 base at J, with 13 bases between. The CDR3 here is CASSGGAGGNTGELFF. CDR3 in DNA: TGTGCCAGCAGCGGCGGCGCCGGGGGGAACACCGGGGAGCTGTTTTTT. The full variable domain, its missing parts supplied by reference TRBV9 and TRBJ2-2, is DSGVTQTPKHLITATGQRVTLRCSPRSGDLSVYWYQQSLDQGLQFLIQYYNGEERAKGNILERFSAQQFPDLHSELNLSSLELGDSALYFCASSGGAGGNTGELFFGEGSRLTVL.

This sequence joins TRBV2 and TRBJ2-7, with 9 positions matching TRBD1. The J segment lost 6 bases and the V segment lost 0 bases, leaving 0 bases of the junction unmatched. The CDR3 is made up of 13 amino acids. Germline V CDR1 and CDR2: SNHLY, FYNNEI. CDR3 region: CASSEATGGEQYF. DNA of the CDR3: TGTGCCAGCAGTGAAGCGACAGGGGGCGAGCAGTACTTC. Using reference TRBV2 and TRBJ2-7 for the parts outside the CDR3, the full variable domain is EPEVTQTPSHQVTQMGQEVILRCVPISNHLYFYWYRQILGQKVEFLVSFYNNEISEKSEIFDDQFSVERPDGSNFTLKIRSTKLEDSAMYFCASSEATGGEQYFGPGTRLTVT.

The CDR3 reads CASSTLDRGRAKNIQYF. CDR3 nucleotide sequence: TGTGCCAGCAGCACCCTCGACAGGGGTCGAGCCAAAAACATTCAGTACTTC. The chain combines TRBV11-2 with TRBJ2-4; 8 bases are shared with TRBD1. V gave up 5 bases and J gave up 0 bases; unmatched junction bases: 9. The germline V gene has CDR1 SGHAT and CDR2 FQNNGV. CDR3 size: 17 residues.

The CDR3 bases are TGTGCCAGCAGCCCTGGACTAGCGGGGGTGGAGGAGCAGTTCTTC. It is translated as CASSPGLAGVEEQFF. The chain has TRBV12-1 and TRBJ2-1; TRBD2, as called in the table, went unchecked against the DNA. TRBV12-1 is a recognized pseudogene. The CDR3 is 15 amino acids.

The chain is built from TRBV14 and TRBJ2-7, with D perhaps TRBD1 (5 bases). The CDR3 is 14 amino acids. Trimming took 1 base from V and 6 from J, leaving 13 bases between them. Germline assignment: CDR1 SGHDN and CDR2 FVKESK. CDR3 sequence: CASSQVGWGGEQYF. In nucleotides, the CDR3 is TGTGCCAGCAGCCAAGTAGGATGGGGCGGCGAGCAGTACTTC.

CDR3 amino acids: CASSFGRSYEQYF. The CDR3 region has the DNA TGTGCCAGCAGTTTCGGGAGATCCTACGAGCAGTACTTC. The gene calls are TRBV28 and TRBJ2-7; D may be TRBD2 (6 bases). V lost 3 bases and J lost 1, with 7 bases in between. This CDR3 is 13 amino acids long. Germline loops: CDR1 MDHEN, CDR2 SYDVKM.

Many counts were recorded for this clone. The chain couples TRBV2 to TRBJ2-3; TRBD2 agrees at 9 bases. CDR3 length: 15 residues. After removal of 1 base from V and 5 bases from J, the junction contained 4 bases not matched to a gene. Germline-derived CDR1 and CDR2 are SNHLY and FYNNEI. The CDR3 is CASSEERGAGDTQYF. DNA of the CDR3: TGTGCCAGCAGTGAAGAGCGGGGGGCCGGAGATACGCAGTATTTT.

The rearrangement joins TRBV12-3 or TRBV12-4 to TRBJ1-4; no clear D. V lost 1 base and J 10 bases, leaving 10 bases between the germline ends. The CDR3 runs 13 residues. CDR3 region: CASSLGLVGKLFF. The CDR3 DNA reads as TGTGCCAGCAGTTTAGGACTCGTAGGAAAACTGTTTTTT.

The chain links TRBV18 to TRBJ2-7; 8 bases agree with TRBD2. The V gene end was trimmed by 3 bases and the J gene end by 3 bases; junction bases not matched to a gene: 10. The CDR3 length is 16 residues. CDR1 is KGHSH and CDR2 is LQKENI in the germline V gene. CDR3 sequence (DNA): TGTGCCAGCTCACCTTCACTCCCTAGCGGGCGCTACGAGCAGTACTTC. Its translation is CASSPSLPSGRYEQYF.

The gene calls are TRBV11-2 and TRBJ2-5, with D unresolved. Trimming pared 0 bases from V and 4 bases from J, leaving 12 bases between. The CDR3 is 15 amino acids. CDR1 is SGHAT and CDR2 is FQNNGV in the germline V gene. CDR3 protein: CASSLEAAARETQYF. DNA for the CDR3: TGTGCCAGCAGCTTAGAGGCGGCAGCCCGAGAGACCCAGTACTTC.

The chain carries TRBV27 and TRBJ1-2, with a tentative D call TRBD1 (5 bases). The CDR3 is made up of 18 amino acids. Trimming left V 1 base short and J 0 bases short, with 18 bases between. Looked up from germline, CDR1 is MNHEY and CDR2 is SMNVEV (reference sequence). The CDR3 DNA reads TGTGCCAGCAGTTTATACCGCCCGGGGGGATTAGCTAACTATGGCTACACCTTC. It yields the protein CASSLYRPGGLANYGYTF.

The chain recombines TRBV19 with TRBJ2-7, with D possibly TRBD2 on 6 matching bases. This CDR3 comprises 12 residues. The germline gives CDR1 LNHDA, CDR2 SQIVND (reference sequence). Trimming removed 3 bases from V and 7 bases from J, with 10 bases in between. The CDR3 sequence is CASSIGGNEQYF. The CDR3 DNA reads TGTGCCAGTAGTATTGGGGGGAATGAGCAGTACTTC.

This clone is labeled as medium-sized. This rearrangement joins TRBV18 to TRBJ1-2; possible D gene TRBD1, 5 bases. Per germline, CDR1 KGHSH and CDR2 LQKENI. This CDR3 has 17 amino acids. The V gene lost 3 bases and the J gene lost 3 bases, with 20 bases spanning the gap. DNA for the CDR3: TGTGCCAGCTCACCTAAATCAACCAGGGCCTGGGACTATGGCTACACCTTC. Its protein is CASSPKSTRAWDYGYTF.

This sequence joins TRBV2 and TRBJ2-1, with TRBD2 identical over 10 bases. V shed 1 base and J 16 bases; nucleotides not matched to a gene: 16. Per germline, CDR1 SNHLY and CDR2 FYNNEI. The CDR3 is made up of 16 amino acids. DNA for the CDR3: TGTGCCAGCAGTGAAGATTCGGAGCGGGGGGGCTATGAAGCCTTCTTC. This codes for CASSEDSERGGYEAFF.

The chain links TRBV20-1 to TRBJ1-1; D not certain. Germline V gene sequence: CDR1 DFQATT, CDR2 SNEGSKA (reference sequence). V was shortened by 8 bases and J by 6 bases, with 10 bases between the two germline ends. CDR3 length: 10 amino acids. CDR3: CSCQESEAFF. In nucleotides, the CDR3 is TGCAGTTGCCAAGAGTCTGAAGCTTTCTTT.

The chain combines TRBV7-9 with TRBJ1-2; 7 bases align to TRBD1. The CDR3 is 16 residues long. V lost 5 bases, J lost 6 bases, and 15 bases stayed unmatched. Looked up from germline, CDR1 is SEHNR and CDR2 is FQNEAQ (reference sequence). The CDR3 bases are TGTGCCAGCAGCGCCTTAATGCGACAGGGAACGGATGGCTACACCTTC. This translates into CASSALMRQGTDGYTF. Full variable domain (remainder filled in from reference TRBV7-9 and TRBJ1-2): DTGVSQNPRHKITKRGQNVTFRCDPISEHNRLYWYRQTLGQGPEFLTYFQNEAQLEKSRLLSDRFSAERPKGSFSTLEIQRTEQGDSAMYLCASSALMRQGTDGYTFGSGTRLTVV.

The rearrangement uses TRBV19 and TRBJ2-3, with TRBD1 identical over 8 bases. The CDR3 is made up of 15 amino acids. Trimming cost V 5 bases and J 6 bases; bases outside gene matches: 10. Germline values: CDR1 LNHDA, CDR2 SQIVND (reference sequence). CDR3 in amino acids: CASSPGQGRGDTQYF. CDR3 nucleotides: TGTGCCAGTAGTCCCGGACAGGGTAGAGGGGATACGCAGTATTTT.

This chain connects TRBV5-1 to TRBJ2-5; 15 bases map to TRBD2. In germline, CDR1 is SGHRS, CDR2 YFSETQ. The junction had 8 bases not matched to a gene; V was cut back by 4 bases and J by 1 base. The CDR3 totals 18 residues. The CDR3 spells CASSRGLAGGLLQETQYF. The CDR3 nucleotides are TGCGCCAGCAGCAGGGGACTAGCGGGGGGTCTCCTCCAAGAGACCCAGTACTTC.

This chain links TRBV19 with TRBJ2-3; perhaps TRBD1 as D (6 bases). CDR3 length: 15 residues. Trimming cost V 10 bases and J 2 bases, with 19 bases left between them. Germline lookup yields CDR1 LNHDA and CDR2 SQIVND (reference sequence). As DNA, the CDR3 is TGTGCCACAACACCGAACAGGGACCCCACAGATACGCAGTATTTT. Encoded protein: CATTPNRDPTDTQYF. Complete variable domain (other parts from reference TRBV19 and TRBJ2-3): DGGITQSPKYLFRKEGQNVTLSCEQNLNHDAMYWYRQDPGQGLRLIYYSQIVNDFQKGDIAEGYSVSREKKESFPLTVTSAQKNPTAFYLCATTPNRDPTDTQYFGPGTRLTVL.

In its sample, this clone was seen a few times. Other DNA sequences within the sample encode an identical CDR3. The chain is built from TRBV12-3 or TRBV12-4 and TRBJ1-5; D remains ambiguous. CDR3 length: 13 amino acids. Trimming left V 6 bases short and J 1 base short, with 7 bases between. DNA of the CDR3: TGTGCCAGCAGGAGAGGAAGCAATCAGCCCCAGCATTTT. Its protein product is CASRRGSNQPQHF.